The clone carrying this T cell receptor beta chain was seen a handful of times. The antigen is unknown. Constant-segment-primed 5'RACE gave TCR alpha and TCR beta cDNA libraries with sample barcodes and UMIs. TCRdb passed the 5' RACE reads through MiXCR, listing each CDR3 protein once. The sample contains hundreds of thousands of distinct CDR3 sequences, roughly 22% of which appear only once. The CDR3 consists of 14 residues. The V segment lost 2 bases and the J segment 2 bases; nucleotides outside the gene matches: 1. Looked up from germline, CDR1 is MNHNY and CDR2 is SVGAGI (reference sequence). This sample stems from a study of T-cell memory formation after mild COVID-19. Overall study context: Largely, TCR clusters stayed within a single donor.

General study findings and limits: Confirmation of SARS-CoV-2 specificity was lacking for second-wave clones peaking day 37. Clones that shrank (day 15 to 85) were balanced CD4/CD8, whereas later expanders leaned CD4+.

The specimen sequenced was PBMCs or a T cell subset sorted from them (not recorded which). J is TRBJ2-5 and V is TRBV6-6; 8 bases fit TRBD1. The receptor comes from an adult woman who had mild COVID-19 (a few samples of this study predate the infection). Cell type and time point are not known. The CDR3 nucleotides are TGTGCCAGCAGTTACGGACAGGGTCAAGAGACCCAGTACTTC. Translated, it gives CASSYGQGQETQYF.